This is a list of T cell receptor beta chains from one sample in a study of CD8 T cells in ankylosing spondylitis. TCRdb analysed the 5' RACE reads with MiXCR anew, one entry per CDR3 protein. The sample includes roughly 350,000 distinct CDR3 sequences, approximately 8% of them seen just once. Sequenced material: blood, either unsorted or a sorted T cell fraction (not recorded which). These receptors all come from a male donor with ankylosing spondylitis. Each CDR3 is given with its conserved first and last residue. D genes are given only for firm matches. The listing skips clone size in some rows; elsewhere it reads once, few, many or a size class.

D gene	V gene	clone size	J gene	CDR3 protein	CDR3 DNA
.	TRBV11-2	.	TRBJ2-7	CASSLDGDGYEQYF	TGTGCCAGCAGCTTAGATGGCGACGGTTACGAGCAGTACTTC
TRBD1	TRBV29-1	.	TRBJ1-2	CSGGINRGLGYTF	TGCAGCGGCGGTATTAACAGGGGTCTTGGCTACACCTTC
TRBD1	TRBV2	.	TRBJ2-2	CASRKEGTVNTGELFF	TGTGCCAGCAGGAAAGAGGGGACAGTTAACACCGGGGAGCTGTTTTTT
TRBD1	TRBV10-1	many	TRBJ2-1	CASSADRVNEQFF	TGCGCCAGCAGTGCGGACAGGGTCAATGAGCAGTTCTTC
TRBD2	TRBV6-5	.	TRBJ2-7	CASSSTGTSGSYEQYF	TGTGCCAGCAGTTCGACCGGGACTAGCGGTTCCTACGAGCAGTACTTC
TRBD2	TRBV12-3/TRBV12-4	.	TRBJ2-7	CASSLVRSGPYEQYF	TGTGCCAGCAGTTTGGTCCGTAGCGGGCCCTACGAGCAGTACTTC
.	TRBV12-3/TRBV12-4	.	TRBJ2-3	CASSPPNLEKAGDTQYF	TGTGCCAGCAGTCCCCCAAACCTAGAGAAAGCAGGAGATACGCAGTATTTT
TRBD2	TRBV7-7	few	TRBJ2-1	CASSLNLAGGGSEQFF	TGTGCTAGCAGCTTAAACCTAGCGGGAGGAGGCAGTGAGCAGTTCTTC
.	TRBV5-1	.	TRBJ2-5	CASSFDLGTETQYF	TGCGCCAGCAGCTTTGACCTGGGGACAGAGACCCAGTACTTC
TRBD1	TRBV5-1	few	TRBJ2-1	CASFTRQGDEQFF	TGCGCCAGCTTCACCCGCCAGGGGGATGAGCAGTTCTTC
.	TRBV2	few	TRBJ2-5	CASSEGLSPETQYF	TGTGCCAGCAGTGAAGGGCTTTCACCGGAGACCCAGTACTTC
.	TRBV14	.	TRBJ1-6	CASSQDPGRSPLHF	TGTGCCAGCAGCCAAGATCCAGGCCGGTCACCCCTCCACTTT
.	TRBV27	.	TRBJ1-4	CASSSEFRRGEKLFF	TGTGCCAGCAGTTCCGAGTTTAGGAGGGGAGAAAAACTGTTTTTT
TRBD1	TRBV5-1	.	TRBJ2-3	CASSADRASTDTQYF	TGCGCCAGCAGCGCGGACAGGGCCAGCACAGATACGCAGTATTTT
.	TRBV20-1	.	TRBJ2-7	CSARASTAPSYEQYF	TGCAGTGCTAGAGCCTCGACAGCGCCGAGCTACGAGCAGTACTTC
TRBD2	TRBV12-5	few	TRBJ2-1	CASGLRLAEAYNEQFF	TGTGCTAGTGGTCTTCGACTAGCGGAGGCCTACAATGAGCAGTTCTTC